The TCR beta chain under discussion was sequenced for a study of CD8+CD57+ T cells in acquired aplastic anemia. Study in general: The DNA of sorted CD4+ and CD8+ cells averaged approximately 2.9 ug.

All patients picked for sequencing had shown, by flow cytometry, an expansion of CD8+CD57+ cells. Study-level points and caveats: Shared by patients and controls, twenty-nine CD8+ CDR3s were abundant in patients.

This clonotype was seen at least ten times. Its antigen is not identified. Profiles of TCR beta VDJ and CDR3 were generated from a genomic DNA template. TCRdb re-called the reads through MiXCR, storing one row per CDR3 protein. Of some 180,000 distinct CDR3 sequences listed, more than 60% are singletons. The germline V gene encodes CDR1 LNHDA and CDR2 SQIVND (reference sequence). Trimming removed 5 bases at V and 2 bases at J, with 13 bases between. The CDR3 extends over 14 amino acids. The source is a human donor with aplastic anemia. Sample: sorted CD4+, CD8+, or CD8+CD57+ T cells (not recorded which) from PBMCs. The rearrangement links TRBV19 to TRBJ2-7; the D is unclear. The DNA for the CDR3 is TGTGCCAGTAGTCCGCCCGCCGGGCCCTACGAGCAGTACTTC. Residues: CASSPPAGPYEQYF.